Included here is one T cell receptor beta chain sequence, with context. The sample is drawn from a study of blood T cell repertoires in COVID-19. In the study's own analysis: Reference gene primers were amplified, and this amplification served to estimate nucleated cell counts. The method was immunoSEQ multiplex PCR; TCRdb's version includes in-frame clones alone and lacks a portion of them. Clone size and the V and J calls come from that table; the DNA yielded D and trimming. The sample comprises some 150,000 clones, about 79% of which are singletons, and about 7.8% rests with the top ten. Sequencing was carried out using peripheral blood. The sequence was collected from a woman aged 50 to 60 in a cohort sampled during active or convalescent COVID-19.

The CDR3 reads CASSEGGAVFYGYTF. The CDR3 DNA follows: TGTGCCAGCAGTGAAGGAGGAGCAGTCTTCTATGGCTACACCTTC. The chain has TRBV6-1 and TRBJ1-2; no reliable D call. Germline lookup yields CDR1 MNHNS and CDR2 SASEGT. The CDR3 totals 15 residues. V was pared by 1 base and J by 4 bases, with 13 bases between.